The 22 T cell receptor beta chains reported below all come from one sample, sequenced in a study of post-analysis software for immune sequencing data. No cognate antigen is known for these TCRs. Study-level findings and limits: Four to six TRBV segments (TRBV5-6, TRBV5-1 and TRBV20-1 among them) occurred more frequently in patients than in controls.

Included in the TCR beta cDNA libraries were unique molecular identifiers. TCRdb fed the PCR reads into MiXCR, producing one record per CDR3 protein. The table records 750,000 to 950,000 distinct CDR3 sequences, around 42% of them present only once. Material for sequencing was blood. The receptors derive from a girl aged 10 to 17 with multiple sclerosis.

The chain employs TRBV5-1 and TRBJ2-1; D is tentatively TRBD1 or TRBD2 (5 bases each). The CDR3 runs to 15 residues. The germline V gene has CDR1 SGHRS and CDR2 YFSETQ. V dropped 4 bases and J dropped 2 bases, with 13 bases sitting between them. The CDR3 DNA sequence: TGCGCCAGCAGCGCTGAGGGGTTAGCCTACAATGAGCAGTTCTTC. Protein: CASSAEGLAYNEQFF.

CDR3 amino acids: CSARDPGGDPYEQYF. As DNA, the CDR3 is TGCAGTGCTAGAGATCCCGGGGGAGACCCTTACGAGCAGTACTTC. This chain joins TRBV20-1 and TRBJ2-7; weak D call: TRBD2 (6 bases). Trimming removed 0 bases from V and 4 bases from J, with 16 bases in between. Germline loops: CDR1 DFQATT, CDR2 SNEGSKA (reference sequence). The CDR3 length is 15 residues.

The rearrangement uses TRBV25-1 and TRBJ2-1, with 9 positions matching TRBD2. V was clipped by 4 bases and J by 8 bases; unmatched bases: 9. Looked up from germline, CDR1 is MGHDK and CDR2 is SYGVNS. The CDR3 runs 15 residues. The CDR3 is CASSGGSGRWHEQFF. DNA for the CDR3: TGTGCCAGCAGTGGGGGCAGCGGGAGGTGGCATGAGCAGTTCTTC.

This chain links TRBV29-1 with TRBJ2-1; 10 bases fit TRBD1. The J call is in doubt because the DNA end fits TRBJ2-7 better. The CDR3 contains 14 residues. CDR1 SQVTM and CDR2 ANQGSEA come from the germline V gene. CDR3 sequence reads: CSVGGTGASGEQYF. Here the CDR3 DNA reads TGCAGCGTTGGCGGGACAGGGGCCTCCGGCGAGCAGTACTTC.

The chain employs TRBV7-3 and TRBJ2-3; 10 nucleotides match TRBD2. Germline V CDR1 and CDR2: SGHTA, FQGTGA. The CDR3 has 14 residues. The ends lost 3 bases at V and 5 bases at J; junction bases unmatched: 2. Here the CDR3 DNA reads TGTGCCAGCAGCTTGGGGACTAGCGAAGATACGCAGTATTTT. Its protein is CASSLGTSEDTQYF.

The chain couples TRBV12-3 or TRBV12-4 to TRBJ2-4, with D tentatively TRBD2 (5 bases). The assigned J gene may be wrong: the sequence end matches TRBJ2-7 better. The CDR3 has 14 amino acids. The CDR3 coding sequence is TGTGCCAGCAGTTTAGCCGGAGGCTGGCGCGAGCAGTACTTC. This translates into CASSLAGGWREQYF.

The table lists this clonotype with a few counts. The chain links TRBV24-1 to TRBJ2-1; possibly TRBD1 for D (6 bases). From germline, CDR1 is KGHDR and CDR2 SFDVKD. This CDR3 comprises 14 residues. V dropped 5 bases and J dropped 6 bases, with 13 bases sitting between them. The DNA of the CDR3 is TGTGCCACCAGTGGAGGACAGAGCCTCAATGAGCAGTTCTTC. Amino acids: CATSGGQSLNEQFF.

The V and J genes are TRBV20-1 and TRBJ1-1, with 7 bases identical to TRBD1. The trim removed 2 bases at V and 5 bases at J, leaving 5 bases unmatched. The CDR3 runs 13 residues. Germline CDR1 reads DFQATT; CDR2 reads SNEGSKA (reference sequence). CDR3 protein: CSARRGQGTEAFF. CDR3 DNA: TGCAGTGCTAGAAGGGGGCAGGGGACTGAAGCTTTCTTT.

The chain couples TRBV4-1 to TRBJ2-3; 7 bases fit TRBD1. V shed 3 bases and J 2 bases; nucleotides not matched to a gene: 17. CDR1 is MGHRA and CDR2 is YSYEKL in the germline V gene. The CDR3 extends over 19 amino acids. This CDR3 is CASSQGQFAAPGFTDTQYF. CDR3 bases: TGCGCCAGCAGCCAGGGACAGTTTGCCGCCCCGGGATTCACAGATACGCAGTATTTT.

J is TRBJ2-5 and V is TRBV29-1; D may be TRBD1 (6 bases). The CDR3 contains 15 residues. The ends were cut back, 3 bases at V and 4 bases at J, with 18 bases in the middle. The V gene's germline CDR1 is SQVTM and CDR2 ANQGSEA. The DNA for the CDR3 is TGCAGCGTTGAGGGCCAGGGGCCTGGGGGAGAGACCCAGTACTTC. Translation gives CSVEGQGPGGETQYF.

The chain recombines TRBV5-1 with TRBJ2-7; the match to TRBD2 covers 7 bases. The CDR3 has 17 residues. Germline values: CDR1 SGHRS, CDR2 YFSETQ. V dropped 0 bases and J dropped 0; count of bases not matched to a gene: 9. The CDR3 spells CASSLDAWGGVSYEQYF. DNA for the CDR3: TGCGCCAGCAGCTTGGATGCGTGGGGGGGAGTCTCCTACGAGCAGTACTTC.

The chain employs TRBV5-1 and TRBJ2-7; TRBD2 aligns across 8 bases. The DNA end is a closer match to TRBJ2-1, so the J assignment may be wrong. Germline V lookup: CDR1 SGHRS, CDR2 YFSETQ. There are 15 residues in the CDR3. CDR3 region: CASSLVPSGSDEQFF. CDR3 in DNA: TGCGCCAGCAGCTTGGTTCCCAGCGGGAGCGATGAGCAGTTCTTC.

The gene calls are TRBV7-9 and TRBJ2-5; 9 nucleotides match TRBD1. The CDR3 has 18 residues. CDR1 is SEHNR, CDR2 FQNEAQ, per germline (reference sequence). After removal of 0 bases from V and 4 bases from J, the junction contained 12 bases not matched to a gene. The chain's CDR3 is CASSLAGGQGFGRETQYF. CDR3 bases: TGTGCCAGCAGCTTAGCCGGGGGACAGGGTTTCGGAAGAGAGACCCAGTACTTC.

This chain links TRBV7-9 with TRBJ2-4; D is possibly TRBD1 (6 bases). The DNA end is a closer match to TRBJ2-7, so the J assignment may be wrong. This CDR3 has 14 residues. CDR1 is SEHNR, CDR2 FQNEAQ, per germline (reference sequence). The CDR3 region has the DNA TGTGCCAGCAGCTCCCGGGACACGCACTACGAGCAGTACTTC. It translates to CASSSRDTHYEQYF.

The rearrangement uses TRBV12-3 or TRBV12-4 and TRBJ1-2; D remains unclear. V gave up 3 bases and J gave up 2 bases, with 7 bases separating them. This CDR3 region has 13 residues. CDR3 sequence (DNA): TGTGCCAGCAGTTTCGGGGTCAACTATGGCTACACCTTC. Amino acid sequence: CASSFGVNYGYTF.

The CDR3, as DNA: TGCAGTGCTAGGGGGACTAGCGGATTCACAGATACGCAGTATTTT. Amino acid sequence: CSARGTSGFTDTQYF. The chain employs TRBV20-1 and TRBJ2-3; 11 positions agree with TRBD2. The CDR3 consists of 15 residues. The junction had 4 bases not matched to a gene; V was cut back by 3 bases and J by 2 bases. The germline V gene has CDR1 DFQATT and CDR2 SNEGSKA (reference sequence).

The chain has TRBV5-1 and TRBJ2-3; D possibly corresponds to TRBD2 (6 bases). Germline loops: CDR1 SGHRS, CDR2 YFSETQ. Trimming removed 0 bases from V and 3 bases from J, with 11 bases in between. This CDR3 region has 15 residues. CDR3 bases: TGCGCCAGCAGCTTGGACGGCGGGAAAACAGATACGCAGTATTTT. Protein product: CASSLDGGKTDTQYF.

This clonotype occurred a few times. Here the CDR3 reads CASGLVREQFF. CDR3 sequence (DNA): TGTGCCAGTGGGCTAGTGCGTGAGCAGTTCTTC. The rearrangement joins TRBV28 to TRBJ2-1; D call uncertain. This CDR3 spans 11 amino acids. Trimming pared 9 bases from V and 9 bases from J, leaving 12 bases between. Germline loops: CDR1 MDHEN, CDR2 SYDVKM.

V usage is TRBV10-1 and J usage is TRBJ2-3; D is ambiguous. V lost 3 bases and J 5 bases, leaving 6 bases between the germline ends. The CDR3 is 12 residues long. CDR1 is WNHNN and CDR2 is SYGVQD in the germline V gene (reference sequence). DNA for the CDR3: TGCGCCAGCAGTGACTACTTAGATACGCAGTATTTT. Protein product: CASSDYLDTQYF.

For this clonotype: Germline and junction disagree at one end, which may indicate a read error. V and J are TRBV18 and TRBJ2-6; D remains ambiguous. The length of the CDR3 is 14 residues. CDR1 and CDR2 from the germline V gene are KGHSH and LQKENI. The CDR3 nucleotides are TGTGCCAGCCCACCAAGCTCTGGGGCCAACGTCCTGACTTTC. This sequence encodes CASPPSSGANVLTF.

This clonotype has more than one count but fewer than ten. The CDR3 nucleotides are TGCAGCGTGCAAGCGGGAGGAAGACCAGATACGCAGTATTTT. Protein product: CSVQAGGRPDTQYF. The V gene is TRBV29-1, the J gene TRBJ2-3; 9 bases agree with TRBD2. CDR1 SQVTM and CDR2 ANQGSEA come from the germline V gene. V was pared by 6 bases and J by 4 bases, with 8 bases of the junction left unmatched. The CDR3 contains 14 residues.

The genes are TRBV10-3 and TRBJ2-3; D possibly corresponds to TRBD2 (6 bases). The CDR3 consists of 14 residues. Trimming removed 5 bases at V and 3 bases at J, with 12 bases between. Germline CDR1 reads ENHRY; CDR2 reads SYGVKD. The chain's CDR3 is CAISSLAGTDTQYF. The CDR3 bases are TGTGCCATCAGTTCACTCGCGGGGACAGATACGCAGTATTTT.